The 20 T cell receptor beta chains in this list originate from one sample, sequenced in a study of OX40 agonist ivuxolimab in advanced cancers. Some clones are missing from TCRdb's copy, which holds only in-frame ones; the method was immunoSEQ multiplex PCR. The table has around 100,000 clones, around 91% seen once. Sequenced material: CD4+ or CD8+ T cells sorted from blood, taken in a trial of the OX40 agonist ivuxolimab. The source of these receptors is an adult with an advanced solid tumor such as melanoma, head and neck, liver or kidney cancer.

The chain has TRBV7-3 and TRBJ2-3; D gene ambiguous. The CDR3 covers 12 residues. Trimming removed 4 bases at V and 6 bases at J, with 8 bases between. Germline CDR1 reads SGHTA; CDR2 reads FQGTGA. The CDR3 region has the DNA TGTGCCAGCAGCTCTAATAGGGATACGCAGTATTTT. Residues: CASSSNRDTQYF.

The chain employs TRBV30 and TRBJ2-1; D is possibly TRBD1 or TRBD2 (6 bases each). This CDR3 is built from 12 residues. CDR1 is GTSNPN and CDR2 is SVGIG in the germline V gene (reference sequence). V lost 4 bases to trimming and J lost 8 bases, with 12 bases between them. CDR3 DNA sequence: TGTGCCTGGACTGGAGGGGGTTATGAGCAGTTCTTC. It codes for CAWTGGGYEQFF.

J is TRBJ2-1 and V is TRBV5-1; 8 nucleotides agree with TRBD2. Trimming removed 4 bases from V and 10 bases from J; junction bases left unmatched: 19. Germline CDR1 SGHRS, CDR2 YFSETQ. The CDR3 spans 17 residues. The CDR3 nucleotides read TGCGCCAGCAGCGGGGTCTTAAGCGGGAGTAGGGGAGGCGAGCAGTTCTTC. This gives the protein CASSGVLSGSRGGEQFF.

CDR3 coding DNA: TGTGCCAGCAGCCAAGACACCACAGGGTGGGAAAAACTGTTTTTT. Protein product: CASSQDTTGWEKLFF. The chain recombines TRBV14 with TRBJ1-4, with D tentatively TRBD1 (6 bases). The ends were cut back, 0 bases at V and 8 bases at J, with 13 bases in the middle. Germline values: CDR1 SGHDN, CDR2 FVKESK. The CDR3 has 15 amino acids.

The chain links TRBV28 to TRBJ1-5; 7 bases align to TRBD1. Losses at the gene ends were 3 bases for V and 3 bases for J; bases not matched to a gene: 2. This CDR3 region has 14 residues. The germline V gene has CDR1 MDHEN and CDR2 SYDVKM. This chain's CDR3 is CASSLGQINQPQHF. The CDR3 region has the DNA TGTGCCAGCAGTTTGGGACAGATCAATCAGCCCCAGCATTTT.

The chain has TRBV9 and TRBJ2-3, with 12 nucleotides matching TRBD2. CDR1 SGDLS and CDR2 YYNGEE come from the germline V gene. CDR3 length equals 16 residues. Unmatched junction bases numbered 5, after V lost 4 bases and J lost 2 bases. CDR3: CASSRRLAGATDTQYF. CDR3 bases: TGTGCCAGCAGCAGAAGACTAGCGGGAGCCACAGATACGCAGTATTTT.

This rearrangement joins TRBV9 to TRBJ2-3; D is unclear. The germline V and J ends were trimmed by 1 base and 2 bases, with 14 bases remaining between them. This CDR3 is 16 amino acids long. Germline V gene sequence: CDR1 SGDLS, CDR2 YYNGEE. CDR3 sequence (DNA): TGTGCCAGCAGCGTATTTGATCGCTCTTTCACAGATACGCAGTATTTT. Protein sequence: CASSVFDRSFTDTQYF.

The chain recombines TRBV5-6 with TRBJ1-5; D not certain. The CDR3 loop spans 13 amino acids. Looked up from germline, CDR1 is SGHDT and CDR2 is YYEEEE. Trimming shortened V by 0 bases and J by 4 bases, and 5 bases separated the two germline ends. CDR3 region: CASSLAQNQPQHF. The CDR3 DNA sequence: TGTGCCAGCAGCTTGGCGCAGAATCAGCCCCAGCATTTT.

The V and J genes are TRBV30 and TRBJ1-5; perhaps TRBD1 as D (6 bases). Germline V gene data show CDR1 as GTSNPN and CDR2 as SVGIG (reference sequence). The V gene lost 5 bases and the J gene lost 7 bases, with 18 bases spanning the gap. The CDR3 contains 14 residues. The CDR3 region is CAWGMAGGGQPQHF. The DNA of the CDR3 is TGTGCCTGGGGGATGGCAGGAGGGGGGCAGCCCCAGCATTTT.

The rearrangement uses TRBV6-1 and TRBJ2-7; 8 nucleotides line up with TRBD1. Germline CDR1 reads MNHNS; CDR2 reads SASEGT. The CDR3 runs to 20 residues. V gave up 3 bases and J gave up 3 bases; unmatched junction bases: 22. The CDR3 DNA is TGTGCCAGCAGTGAGGGGGCAGGGGGCGGAAGAGTGACTAGTGGCTACGAGCAGTACTTC. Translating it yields CASSEGAGGGRVTSGYEQYF.

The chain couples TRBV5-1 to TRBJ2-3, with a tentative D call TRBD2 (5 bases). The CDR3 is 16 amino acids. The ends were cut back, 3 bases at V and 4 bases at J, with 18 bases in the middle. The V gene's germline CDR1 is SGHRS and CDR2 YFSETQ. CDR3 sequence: CASSSGAGVLADTQYF. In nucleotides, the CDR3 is TGCGCCAGCAGCTCCGGAGCCGGGGTTTTGGCAGATACGCAGTATTTT.

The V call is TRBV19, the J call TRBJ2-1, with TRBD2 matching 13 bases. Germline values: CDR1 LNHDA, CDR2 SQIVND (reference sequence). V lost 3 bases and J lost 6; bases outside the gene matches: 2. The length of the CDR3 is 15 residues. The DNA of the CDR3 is TGTGCCAGTAGTATGGGACTAGCGGGGTTCAATGAGCAGTTCTTC. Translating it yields CASSMGLAGFNEQFF.

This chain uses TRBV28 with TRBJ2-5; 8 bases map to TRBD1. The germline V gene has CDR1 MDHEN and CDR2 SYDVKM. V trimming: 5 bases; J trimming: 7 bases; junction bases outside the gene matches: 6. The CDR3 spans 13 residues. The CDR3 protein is CASSGNRGRTQYF. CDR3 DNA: TGTGCCAGCAGTGGGAACAGGGGGAGGACCCAGTACTTC.

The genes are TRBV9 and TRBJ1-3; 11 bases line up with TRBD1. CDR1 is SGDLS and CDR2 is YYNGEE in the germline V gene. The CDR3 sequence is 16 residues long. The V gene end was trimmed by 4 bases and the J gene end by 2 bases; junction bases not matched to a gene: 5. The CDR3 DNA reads TGTGCCAGCAGCCTGGGGACAGGGGGTACTGGAAACACCATATATTTT. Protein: CASSLGTGGTGNTIYF.

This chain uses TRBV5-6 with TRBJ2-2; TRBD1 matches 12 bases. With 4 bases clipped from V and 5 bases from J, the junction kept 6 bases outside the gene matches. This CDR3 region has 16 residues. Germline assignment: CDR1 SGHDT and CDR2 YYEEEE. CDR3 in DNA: TGTGCCAGCAGCACCGGGGACAGGGGGCATACCGGGGAGCTGTTTTTT. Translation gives CASSTGDRGHTGELFF.

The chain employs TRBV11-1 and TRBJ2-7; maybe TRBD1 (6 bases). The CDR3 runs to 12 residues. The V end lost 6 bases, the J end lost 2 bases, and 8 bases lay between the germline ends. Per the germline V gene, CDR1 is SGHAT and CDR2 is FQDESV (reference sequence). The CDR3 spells CASSDRTYEQYF. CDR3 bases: TGTGCCAGCAGTGACAGGACCTACGAGCAGTACTTC.

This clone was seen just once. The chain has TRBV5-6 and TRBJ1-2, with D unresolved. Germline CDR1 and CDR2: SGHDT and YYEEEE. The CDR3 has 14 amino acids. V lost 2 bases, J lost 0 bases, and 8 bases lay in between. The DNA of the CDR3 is TGTGCCAGCAGCTTTGGGAGCTCTAACTATGGCTACACCTTC. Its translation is CASSFGSSNYGYTF.

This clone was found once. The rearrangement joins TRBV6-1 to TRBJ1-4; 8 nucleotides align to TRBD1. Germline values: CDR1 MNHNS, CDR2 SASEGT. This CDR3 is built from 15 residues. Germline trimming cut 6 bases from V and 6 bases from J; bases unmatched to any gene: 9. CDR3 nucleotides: TGTGCCAGCAGCCTGGACAGGGCATTAGATGAAAAACTGTTTTTT. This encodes CASSLDRALDEKLFF.

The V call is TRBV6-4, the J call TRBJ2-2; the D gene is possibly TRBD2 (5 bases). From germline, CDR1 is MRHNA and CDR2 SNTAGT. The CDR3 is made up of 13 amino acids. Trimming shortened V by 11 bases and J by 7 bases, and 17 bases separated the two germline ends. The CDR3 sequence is CASRSAAFGELFF. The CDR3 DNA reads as TGTGCCTCCCGGTCAGCGGCCTTCGGGGAGCTGTTTTTT.

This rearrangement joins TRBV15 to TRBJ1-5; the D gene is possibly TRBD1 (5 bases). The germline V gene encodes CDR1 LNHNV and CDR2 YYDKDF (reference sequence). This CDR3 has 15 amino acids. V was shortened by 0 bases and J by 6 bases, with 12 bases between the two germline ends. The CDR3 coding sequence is TGTGCCACCAGCAGAGATCGGACGAGGGGTCAGCCCCAGCATTTT. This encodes CATSRDRTRGQPQHF. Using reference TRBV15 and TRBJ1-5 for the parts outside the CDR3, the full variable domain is DAMVIQNPRYQVTQFGKPVTLSCSQTLNHNVMYWYQQKSSQAPKLLFHYYDKDFNNEADTPDNFQSRRPNTSFCFLDIRSPGLGDTAMYLCATSRDRTRGQPQHFGDGTRLSIL.